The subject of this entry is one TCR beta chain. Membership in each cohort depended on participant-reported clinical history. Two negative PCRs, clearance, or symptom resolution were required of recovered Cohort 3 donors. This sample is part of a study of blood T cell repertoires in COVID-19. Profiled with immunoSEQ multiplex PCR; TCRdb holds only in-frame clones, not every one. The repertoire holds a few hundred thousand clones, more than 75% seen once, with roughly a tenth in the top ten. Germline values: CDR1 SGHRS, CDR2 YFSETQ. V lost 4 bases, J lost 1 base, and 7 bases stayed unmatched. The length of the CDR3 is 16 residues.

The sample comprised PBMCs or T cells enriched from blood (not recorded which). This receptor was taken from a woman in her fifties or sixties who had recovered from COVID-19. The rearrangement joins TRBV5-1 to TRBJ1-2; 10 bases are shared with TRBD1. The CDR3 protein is CASSGGQGGFNYGYTF. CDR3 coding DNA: TGCGCCAGCAGCGGTGGACAGGGGGGGTTTAACTATGGCTACACCTTC.